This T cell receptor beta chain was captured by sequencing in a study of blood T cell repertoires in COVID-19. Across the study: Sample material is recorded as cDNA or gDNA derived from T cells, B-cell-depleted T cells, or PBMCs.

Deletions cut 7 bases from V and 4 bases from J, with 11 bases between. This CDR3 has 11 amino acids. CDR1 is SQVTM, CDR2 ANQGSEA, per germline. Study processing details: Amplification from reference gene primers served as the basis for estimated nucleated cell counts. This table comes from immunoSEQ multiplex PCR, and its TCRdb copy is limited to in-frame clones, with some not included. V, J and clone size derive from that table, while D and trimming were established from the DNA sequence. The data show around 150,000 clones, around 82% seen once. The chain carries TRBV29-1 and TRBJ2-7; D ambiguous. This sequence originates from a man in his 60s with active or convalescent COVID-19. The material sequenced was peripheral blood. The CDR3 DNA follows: TGCAGCGGCCACACGGGTTACGAGCAGTACTTC. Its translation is CSGHTGYEQYF.